This T cell receptor beta chain comes out of a study of blood T cell repertoires in COVID-19. Across the whole study: Specimens from acute and convalescent COVID-19 originated in the United States, Italy and Spain. Sample material is recorded as cDNA or gDNA derived from T cells, B-cell-depleted T cells, or PBMCs.

How the authors handled the data: Amplification of reference gene primers provided the estimated nucleated cell counts. Profiling relied on immunoSEQ multiplex PCR, and the TCRdb table lists in-frame clones only, not all of them. D and trimming were read from the DNA, whereas the V and J calls and clone size are those reported in that table. The sample lists 150,000 to 200,000 clones, 60% to 80% occurring once. The V and J ends lost 4 bases and 7 bases respectively, with 11 bases between them. CDR1 is SGHRS, CDR2 YFSETQ, per germline. This CDR3 is built from 12 residues. This TCR was sampled from a woman in her 70s with acute or convalescent COVID-19. V and J are TRBV5-1 and TRBJ2-5; the D gene is possibly TRBD2 (5 bases). Sequences were obtained from peripheral blood. The CDR3 DNA follows: TGCGCCAGCAGCAAAGAGGGCCGGACCCAGTACTTC. Protein: CASSKEGRTQYF. Based on the CDR3 plus reference TRBV5-1 and TRBJ2-5, the full variable domain is KAGVTQTPRYLIKTRGQQVTLSCSPISGHRSVSWYQQTPGQGLQFLFEYFSETQRNKGNFPGRFSGRQFSNSRSEMNVSTLELGDSALYLCASSKEGRTQYFGPGTRLLVL.